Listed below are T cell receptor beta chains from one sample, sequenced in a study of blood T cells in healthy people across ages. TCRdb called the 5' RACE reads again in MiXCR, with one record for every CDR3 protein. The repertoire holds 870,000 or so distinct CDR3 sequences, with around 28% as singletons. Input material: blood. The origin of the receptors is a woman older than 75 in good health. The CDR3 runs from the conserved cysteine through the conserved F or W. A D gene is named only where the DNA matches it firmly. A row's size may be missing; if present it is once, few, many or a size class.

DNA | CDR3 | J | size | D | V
TGTGCCAGCAGCTCACAGGGGGGTCCTTATGGCTACACCTTC | CASSSQGGPYGYTF | TRBJ1-2 | many | TRBD1 | TRBV7-2
TGTGCCAGCAGCGAACAGACCGTCACCGGGGAGCTGTTTTTT | CASSEQTVTGELFF | TRBJ2-2 | NA | NA | TRBV7-2
TGTGCCAGCAGCCAAGAAGGGGGGGGGACAGGGGTGACAGATACGCAGTATTTT | CASSQEGGGTGVTDTQYF | TRBJ2-3 | NA | TRBD1 | TRBV3-1
TGTGCCAGCAGTATACAGGGGGGAACTCAGCCCCAGCATTTT | CASSIQGGTQPQHF | TRBJ1-5 | NA | TRBD1 | TRBV5-6
TGTGCCATCAGTGACCCAGGACAGGGGCCATACAATGAGCAGTACTTC | CAISDPGQGPYNEQYF | TRBJ2-7 | NA | TRBD1 | TRBV10-3
TGCAGTGCTAGTCAGGCTAGCGGGGGTTATACGCAGTATTTT | CSASQASGGYTQYF | TRBJ2-3 | many | TRBD2 | TRBV20-1
TGTGCCAGCAGTTTACGGGTCCGGGACGGGGAGCTGTTTTTT | CASSLRVRDGELFF | TRBJ2-2 | NA | NA | TRBV12-3/TRBV12-4
TGTGCCAGCAGCTTATATCTACACGAGCAGTACTTC | CASSLYLHEQYF | TRBJ2-7 | many | NA | TRBV7-2
TGCAGTGATCCCGCTCCGGGGAACACCGGGGAGCTGTTTTTT | CSDPAPGNTGELFF | TRBJ2-2 | NA | NA | TRBV20-1
TGTGCCAGCTCAGACTATAAGGGGGCAGGGGGATACAATGAGCAGTTCTTC | CASSDYKGAGGYNEQFF | TRBJ2-1 | NA | TRBD1 | TRBV18
TGTGCCAGCAGCTTGGATGCGGGAGCAGCCAAAAACATTCAGTACTTC | CASSLDAGAAKNIQYF | TRBJ2-4 | few | TRBD2 | TRBV5-5
TGTGCCTGGAGTGCGGCGCCAGGGGGTATGTACGAGCAGTACTTC | CAWSAAPGGMYEQYF | TRBJ2-7 | NA | TRBD1 | TRBV30
TGTGCCAGCAGTTACGGGCAGGGAGGCACCTATGGCTACACCTTC | CASSYGQGGTYGYTF | TRBJ1-2 | many | NA | TRBV6-5
TGTGCCAGCAGCCCCCGTGGCCGGTCTGGGGCCAACGTCCTGACTTTC | CASSPRGRSGANVLTF | TRBJ2-6 | many | NA | TRBV7-2